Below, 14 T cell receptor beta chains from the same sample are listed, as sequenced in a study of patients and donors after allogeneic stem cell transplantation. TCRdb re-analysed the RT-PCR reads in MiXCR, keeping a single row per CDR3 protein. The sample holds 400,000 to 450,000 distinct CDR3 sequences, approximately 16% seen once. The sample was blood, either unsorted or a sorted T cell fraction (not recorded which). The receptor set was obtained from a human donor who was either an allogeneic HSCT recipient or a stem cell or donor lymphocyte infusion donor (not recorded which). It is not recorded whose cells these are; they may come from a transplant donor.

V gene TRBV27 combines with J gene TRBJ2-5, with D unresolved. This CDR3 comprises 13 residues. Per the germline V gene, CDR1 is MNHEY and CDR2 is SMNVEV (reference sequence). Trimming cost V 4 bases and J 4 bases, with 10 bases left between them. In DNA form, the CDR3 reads TGTGCCAGCAGTTCCCGCGGACGAGAGACCCAGTACTTC. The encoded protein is CASSSRGRETQYF.

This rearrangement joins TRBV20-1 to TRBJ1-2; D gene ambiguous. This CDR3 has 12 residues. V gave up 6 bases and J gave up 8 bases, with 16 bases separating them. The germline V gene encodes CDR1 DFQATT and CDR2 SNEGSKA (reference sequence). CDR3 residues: CSAIPPKVGYTF. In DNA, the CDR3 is TGCAGTGCCATACCTCCCAAGGTAGGCTACACCTTC.

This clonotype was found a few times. The DNA of the CDR3 is TGTGCCAGCAGTTACCGGACGGGACTTTCTGGCTACACCTTC. Its protein product is CASSYRTGLSGYTF. The chain uses TRBV6-2 or TRBV6-3 and TRBJ1-2; a weak D match, TRBD1 (5 bases). The germline V gene encodes CDR1 MNHEY and CDR2 SVGEGT. Trimming took 2 bases from V and 7 from J, leaving 14 bases between them. The CDR3 runs to 14 residues.

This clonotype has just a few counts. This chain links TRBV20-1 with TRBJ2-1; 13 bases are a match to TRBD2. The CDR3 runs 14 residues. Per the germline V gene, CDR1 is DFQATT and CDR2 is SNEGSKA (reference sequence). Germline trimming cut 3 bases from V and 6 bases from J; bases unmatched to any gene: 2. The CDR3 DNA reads TGCAGTGCTAGTACTAGCGGGAGGGCCAATGAGCAGTTCTTC. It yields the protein CSASTSGRANEQFF.

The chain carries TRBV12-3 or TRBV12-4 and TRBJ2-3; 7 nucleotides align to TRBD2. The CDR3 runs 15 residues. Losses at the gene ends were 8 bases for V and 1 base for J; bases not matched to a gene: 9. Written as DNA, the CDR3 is TGTGCCAGCGGACGGGGGGATCGGGGCACAGATACGCAGTATTTT. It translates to CASGRGDRGTDTQYF.

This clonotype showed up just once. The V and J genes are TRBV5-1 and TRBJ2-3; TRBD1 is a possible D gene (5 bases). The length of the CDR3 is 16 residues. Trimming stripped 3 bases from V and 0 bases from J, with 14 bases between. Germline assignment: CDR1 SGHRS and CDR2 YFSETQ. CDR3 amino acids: CASSSRVKTSTDTQYF. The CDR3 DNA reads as TGCGCCAGCAGCTCCAGGGTGAAGACTAGCACAGATACGCAGTATTTT.

Here the CDR3 reads CASSIRGQGSYEQYF. The CDR3 DNA reads as TGTGCCAGCAGCATAAGAGGTCAGGGCTCCTACGAGCAGTACTTC. The chain combines TRBV7-9 with TRBJ2-7; a weak D match, TRBD1 (5 bases). V was shortened by 5 bases and J by 0 bases, with 14 bases between the two germline ends. Germline V gene sequence: CDR1 SEHNR, CDR2 FQNEAQ (reference sequence). The CDR3 has 15 amino acids.

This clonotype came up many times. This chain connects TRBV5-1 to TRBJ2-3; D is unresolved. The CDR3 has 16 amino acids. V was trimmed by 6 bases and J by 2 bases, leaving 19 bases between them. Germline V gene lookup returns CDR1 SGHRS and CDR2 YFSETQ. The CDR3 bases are TGCGCCAGCAAGCGTTCCCAAGCTAGTCACACAGATACGCAGTATTTT. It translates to CASKRSQASHTDTQYF. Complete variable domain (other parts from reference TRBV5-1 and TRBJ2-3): KAGVTQTPRYLIKTRGQQVTLSCSPISGHRSVSWYQQTPGQGLQFLFEYFSETQRNKGNFPGRFSGRQFSNSRSEMNVSTLELGDSALYLCASKRSQASHTDTQYFGPGTRLTVL.

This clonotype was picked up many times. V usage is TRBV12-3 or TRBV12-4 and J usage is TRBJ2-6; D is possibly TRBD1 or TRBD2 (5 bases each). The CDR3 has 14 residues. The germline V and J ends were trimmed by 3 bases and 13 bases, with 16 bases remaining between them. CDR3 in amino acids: CASSFLGTASVLTF. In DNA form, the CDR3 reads TGTGCCAGCAGTTTCCTAGGGACCGCCAGTGTCCTGACTTTC.

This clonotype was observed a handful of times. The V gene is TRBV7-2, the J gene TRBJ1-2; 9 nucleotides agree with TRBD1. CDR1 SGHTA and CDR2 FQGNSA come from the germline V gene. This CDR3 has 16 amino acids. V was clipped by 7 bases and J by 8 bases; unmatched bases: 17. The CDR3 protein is CASTITTGGPVNGYTF. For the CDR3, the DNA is TGTGCCAGCACCATCACAACAGGGGGCCCCGTAAACGGCTACACCTTC.

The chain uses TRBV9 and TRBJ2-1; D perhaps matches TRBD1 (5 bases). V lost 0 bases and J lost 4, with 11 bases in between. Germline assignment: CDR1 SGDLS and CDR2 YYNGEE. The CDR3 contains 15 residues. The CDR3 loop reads CASSVAGAVYNEQFF. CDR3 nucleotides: TGTGCCAGCAGCGTAGCTGGGGCAGTTTACAATGAGCAGTTCTTC.

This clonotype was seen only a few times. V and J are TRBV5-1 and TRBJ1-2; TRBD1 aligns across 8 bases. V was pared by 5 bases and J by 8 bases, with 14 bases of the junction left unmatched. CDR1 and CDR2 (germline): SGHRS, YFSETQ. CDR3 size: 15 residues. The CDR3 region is CASSSGQGAAGGYTF. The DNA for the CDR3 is TGCGCCAGCAGTTCAGGACAGGGAGCGGCGGGAGGCTACACCTTC.

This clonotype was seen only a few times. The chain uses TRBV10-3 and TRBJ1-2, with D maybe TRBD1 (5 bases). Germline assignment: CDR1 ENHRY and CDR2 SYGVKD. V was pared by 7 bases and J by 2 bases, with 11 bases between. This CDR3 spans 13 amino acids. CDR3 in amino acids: CAITREGNYGYTF. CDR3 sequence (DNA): TGTGCCATCACCAGGGAAGGAAACTATGGCTACACCTTC.

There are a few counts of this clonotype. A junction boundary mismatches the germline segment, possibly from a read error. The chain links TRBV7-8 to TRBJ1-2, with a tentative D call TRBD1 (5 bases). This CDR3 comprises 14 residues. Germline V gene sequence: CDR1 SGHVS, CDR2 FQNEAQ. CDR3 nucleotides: TGTGCCAACAGCTTACCAGGGTTAGGGTATGGCTACACCTTC. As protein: CANSLPGLGYGYTF. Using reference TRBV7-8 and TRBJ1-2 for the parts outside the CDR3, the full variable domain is GAGVSQSPRYKVAKRGQDVALRCDPISGHVSLFWYQQALGQGPEFLTYFQNEAQLDKSGLPSDRFFAERPEGSVSTLKIQRTQQEDSAVYLCANSLPGLGYGYTFGSGTRLTVV.